This T cell receptor (beta chain) was retrieved from a study of blood T cell repertoires in COVID-19 (dated by TCRdb to 2018 to 2021). Looking at the study overall: Samples covering the acute and convalescent phases of COVID-19 were provided by collaborators in the United States, Italy and Spain. The dataset comprised deeply sampled blood TCRbeta repertoires from subjects exposed to, actively infected with, or recovered from COVID-19. Samples were obtained from the ongoing ImmuneRACE study (first 160 participants) and from 1,000 to 1,500 subjects provided by 6 global collaborators. A freely available public database, intended as a resource for researchers studying the immune response to SARS-CoV-2, is where the repertoires were released. Where available, HLA class I and class II types were obtained from metadata supplied by the sample provider rather than from assay-based typing. The sample metadata nearly always contained a de-identified subject ID, COVID-19 status, age in years and sex. The material from the prospective study consisted of cDNA or gDNA derived from T cells, B-cell-depleted T cells, or PBMCs. Overall study outcomes, separate from this receptor: The quantity of clinical and demographic metadata differed by source and by participant and was supplied without curation.

The immunoSEQ Assay, a bias-controlled multiplex PCR, was used to amplify TCRbeta CDR3 regions from genomic DNA. In the authors' own workflow: Nucleated cell counts per sample were estimated from amplification of reference gene primers within the assay. Sequence reads were collapsed and filtered to measure the absolute abundance of every unique TCRbeta CDR3 rearrangement. For each sample, productive Simpson clonality was calculated as the square root of Simpson's diversity index over productive rearrangements. Not all clones reach the TCRdb copy of this immuneACCESS table, which keeps in-frame sequences only. Checked studies attribute under half of the gap to unresolved V genes and leave the rest unexplained. V, J and clone size reflect that table, while D and trimming were determined from the DNA. In all, the sample holds approximately 140,000 clones, and around 80% of those were seen once. The ten largest clones add up to roughly 3.5% of the sample.

As for this clone: The antigen this receptor binds is unknown. Base quality data are lacking; no much larger clone is found one base away.

The collaborating institutions used their own protocols to collect whole blood in K2EDTA tubes. For TCRbeta analysis, collaborators shipped samples as frozen whole blood, isolated PBMCs, or DNA extracted from either of those sample types. CDR1 and CDR2, per the germline V gene, are SGHVS and FQNEAQ. The junction shows trimming of 6 bases on V and 2 bases on J, and the gene matches do not reach 8 bases of it. The CDR3 spans 15 residues, from the cysteine through the phenylalanine. The entry retains the CDR3 DNA only, 45 bases that are in frame from base 1. The source of this sequence is a man aged 55-75 years with acute or convalescent COVID-19. Sequenced input: peripheral blood. The sequence links TRBV7-8 to TRBJ2-3, and TRBD2 matches 7 of the central bases. The sequenced DNA is TGTGCCAGCAGGCCAGTCAGCGGGATCACAGATACGCAGTATTTT. Protein translation: CASRPVSGITDTQYF.